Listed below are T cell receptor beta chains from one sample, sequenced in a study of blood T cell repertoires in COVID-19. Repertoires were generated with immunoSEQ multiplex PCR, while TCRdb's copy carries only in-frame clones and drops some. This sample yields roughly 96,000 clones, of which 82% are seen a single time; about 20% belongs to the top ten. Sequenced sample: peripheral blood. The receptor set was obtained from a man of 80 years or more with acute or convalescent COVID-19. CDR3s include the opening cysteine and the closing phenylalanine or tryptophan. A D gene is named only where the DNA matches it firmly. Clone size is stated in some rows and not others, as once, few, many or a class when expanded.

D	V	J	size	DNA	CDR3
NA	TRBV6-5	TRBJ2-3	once	TGTGCCAGCAGTTCTTTCGTTCGGGGGACAGATACGCAGTATTTT	CASSSFVRGTDTQYF
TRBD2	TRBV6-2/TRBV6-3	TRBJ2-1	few	TGTGCCAGCAGTTACTCGAGGTCCGTCGGGGGGAACAATGAGCAGTTCTTC	CASSYSRSVGGNNEQFF
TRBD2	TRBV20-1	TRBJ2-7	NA	TGCAGTGCTAGTGGGACTAGCGGAGCAGGGGGGTACTTC	CSASGTSGAGGYF
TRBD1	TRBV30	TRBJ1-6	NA	TGTGCCTGCACGACAGGGGGCCTTTCTTACTATAATTCACCCCTCCACTTT	CACTTGGLSYYNSPLHF
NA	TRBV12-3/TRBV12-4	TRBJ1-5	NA	TGTGCCAGCGGGGTGGGGGGTCAGCCCCAGCATTTT	CASGVGGQPQHF
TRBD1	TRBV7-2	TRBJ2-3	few	TGTGCCAGCAGTCCGGGACAGCTAACAGATACGCAGTATTTT	CASSPGQLTDTQYF
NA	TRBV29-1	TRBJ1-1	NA	TGCAGCTTCTCCGGGACATCGAATGCTTTCTTT	CSFSGTSNAFF
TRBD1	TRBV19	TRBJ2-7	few	TGTGCCGCATGTGCGACAGGGGGCCACGAGCAGTACTTC	CAACATGGHEQYF
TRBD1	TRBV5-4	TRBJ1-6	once	TGTGCCAGCAGCTCGGACAGGGCCAATTCACCCCTCCACTTT	CASSSDRANSPLHF
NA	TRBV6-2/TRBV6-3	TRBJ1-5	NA	TGTGCCAGCAGTTCCCCGCTAGGAACGGATGGGGGAGGGAATCAGCCCCAGCATTTT	CASSSPLGTDGGGNQPQHF
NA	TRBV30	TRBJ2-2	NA	TGTGCCTGGACTTCGTGGGGAGCACTAGCGAACACCGGGGAGCTGTTTTTT	CAWTSWGALANTGELFF
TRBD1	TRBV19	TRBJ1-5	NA	TGTGCCAGTAGTATACCTCCTGGGACAGGAATTTATAGCAATCAGCCCCAGCATTTT	CASSIPPGTGIYSNQPQHF
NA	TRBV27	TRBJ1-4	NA	TGTGCCAGCAGTTTCGCTTCAGGGTTGGAGAAACTGTTTTTT	CASSFASGLEKLFF
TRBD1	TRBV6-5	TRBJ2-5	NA	TGTGCCAGCAGTCGGGGACAGCTCCAAGAGACCCAGTACTTC	CASSRGQLQETQYF
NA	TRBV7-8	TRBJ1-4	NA	TGTGCCAGCAGCTTCCCGACAGGAAGTGAAAAACTGTTTTTT	CASSFPTGSEKLFF
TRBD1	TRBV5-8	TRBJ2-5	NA	TGTGCCAGCAGCTCAACAGGGGCGCTCAAAGGGGAGACCCAGTACTTC	CASSSTGALKGETQYF
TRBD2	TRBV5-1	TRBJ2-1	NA	TGCGCCAGCAGCTTGGTAGGCGGGAGTAACAATGAGCAGTTCTTC	CASSLVGGSNNEQFF
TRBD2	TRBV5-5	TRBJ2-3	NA	TGTGCCAGCAGCTTGGGACTAGCTACTTTCTTCACAGATACGCAGTATTTT	CASSLGLATFFTDTQYF
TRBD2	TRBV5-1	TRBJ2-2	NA	TGCGCCAGCAGCTTGGGAGCAGGACTAGCGGGAGGTTCCACCGGGGAGCTGTTTTTT	CASSLGAGLAGGSTGELFF
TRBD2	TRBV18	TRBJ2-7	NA	TGTGCCAGCTCACGAACAGCGGGGGGCGAGGTAAATGGCGAGCAGTACTTC	CASSRTAGGEVNGEQYF
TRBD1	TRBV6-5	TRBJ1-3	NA	TGTGCCAGCGGGACAGGGGACCTGCGAAACACCATATATTTT	CASGTGDLRNTIYF
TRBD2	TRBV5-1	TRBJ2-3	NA	TGCGCCAGCAGTCTTAGCGGGAGGGCCGGGGATACGCAGTATTTT	CASSLSGRAGDTQYF
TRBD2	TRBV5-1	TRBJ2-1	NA	TGCGCCAGCAGCTTGTACTCAGGACTAGCGGGGAATGAGCAGTTCTTC	CASSLYSGLAGNEQFF
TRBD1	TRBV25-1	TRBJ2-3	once	TGTGCCAGCAGTGTACAGGGGGCTGGAGATACGCAGTATTTT	CASSVQGAGDTQYF
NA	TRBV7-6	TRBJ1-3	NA	TGTGCCAGCAGCTTAACCCCCGGTATCTCTGGAAACACCATATATTTT	CASSLTPGISGNTIYF
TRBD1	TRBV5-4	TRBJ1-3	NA	TGTGCCAGCAGCTACGGACAGGGGGCTGGAAACACCATATATTTT	CASSYGQGAGNTIYF
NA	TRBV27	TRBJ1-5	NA	TGTGCCAGCACCTGGGACAAAAATCAGCCCCAGCATTTT	CASTWDKNQPQHF
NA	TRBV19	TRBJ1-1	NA	TGTGCCAGTAGTATGGCGGGTTTTAACACTGAAGCTTTCTTT	CASSMAGFNTEAFF
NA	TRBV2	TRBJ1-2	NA	TGTGCCAGCAATTGGGACACAGGCTATGGCTACACCTTC	CASNWDTGYGYTF
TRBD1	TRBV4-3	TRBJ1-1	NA	TGCGCCAGCAGCCAAGCAGGGGGTTCTGAAGCTTTCTTT	CASSQAGGSEAFF
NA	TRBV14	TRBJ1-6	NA	TGTGCCAGCAGCCAACAGGGGACGGATAATTCACCCCTCCACTTT	CASSQQGTDNSPLHF
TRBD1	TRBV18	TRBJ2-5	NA	TGTGCCAGCTCACCGACAGGGGGAAGAGAGACCCAGTACTTC	CASSPTGGRETQYF